This T cell receptor (beta chain) comes out of a study of T-cell reconstitution after alpha-beta-depleted transplantation in children. Unique molecular identifiers were used to barcode this TCRbeta library. MiXCR, applied by TCRdb to the PCR reads, yields one record per CDR3 protein. The table has fewer than 550,000 distinct CDR3 sequences, roughly 16% seen once. Concerning this clonotype: No antigen is known for it.

Study-wide findings and caveats: Surviving recipient cells, namely T cells and thymic progenitors, were the source of high day-60 TCRbeta diversity in some patients. The authors attributed T-cell counts and diversity one year after transplant mostly to newly produced T cells. Several hundred rapidly expanded clones from non-depleted graft cells reportedly supplied alpha-beta T cells about two months post-transplant.

CDR1 is SGHTA and CDR2 is FQGNSA in the germline V gene. The CDR3 runs to 15 residues. V lost 5 bases and J lost 2; bases outside the gene matches: 7. The sequences come from PBMCs, mostly from graft donor cells, collected 360 days after TCRalphabeta/CD19-depleted stem cell transplant. The sequence came from a boy younger than two who had a stem cell transplant for Wiskott-Aldrich syndrome, so the T cells may come from the graft donor. The chain joins TRBV7-2 to TRBJ2-3, with 7 bases matching TRBD1. The CDR3 region is CASSRGTAFTDTQYF. The CDR3 DNA is TGTGCCAGCAGCCGAGGGACAGCCTTCACAGATACGCAGTATTTT.